One T cell receptor (beta chain) is described in this entry. What it recognizes is unknown. The germline V gene encodes CDR1 MNHNY and CDR2 SVGAGI (reference sequence). The germline V and J ends were trimmed by 6 bases and 3 bases, with 12 bases remaining between them. This CDR3 is built from 13 residues. The assay was immunoSEQ multiplex PCR, and TCRdb's table has in-frame clones only and misses some. Among about 67,000 clones listed, approximately 84% were seen once. This entry comes from a study of OX40 agonist ivuxolimab in advanced cancers. Study-level findings and limits: Partial responders receiving 0.1-3.0 mg/kg showed among the lowest clonal expansion.

Source: CD4+ or CD8+ T cells sorted from blood, taken in a trial of the OX40 agonist ivuxolimab. The receptor was isolated from an adult with an advanced solid tumor such as melanoma, head and neck, liver or kidney cancer. The V and J genes are TRBV6-6 and TRBJ2-7; no firm D call. Here the CDR3 reads CASSPTRNYEQYF. The CDR3 bases are TGTGCCAGCAGCCCCACGAGGAACTACGAGCAGTACTTC.